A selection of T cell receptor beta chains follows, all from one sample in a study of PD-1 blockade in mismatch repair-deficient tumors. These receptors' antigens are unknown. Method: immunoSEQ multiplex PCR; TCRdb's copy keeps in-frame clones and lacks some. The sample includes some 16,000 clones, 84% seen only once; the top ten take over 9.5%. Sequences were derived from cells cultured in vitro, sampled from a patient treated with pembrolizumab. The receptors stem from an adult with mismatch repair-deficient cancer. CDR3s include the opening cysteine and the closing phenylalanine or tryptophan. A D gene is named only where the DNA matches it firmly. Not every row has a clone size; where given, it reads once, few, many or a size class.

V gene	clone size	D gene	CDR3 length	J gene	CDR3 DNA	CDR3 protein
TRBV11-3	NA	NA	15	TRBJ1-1	TGTGCCAGCAGCCTAGATAGGGAGGGACACACTGAAGCTTTCTTT	CASSLDREGHTEAFF
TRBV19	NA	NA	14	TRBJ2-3	TGTGCCAGTAGTGAATCGGTAGGCACAGATACGCAGTATTTT	CASSESVGTDTQYF
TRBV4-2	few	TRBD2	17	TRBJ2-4	TGTGCCAGCAGCCAACCACCCCTGAGGGAGGGCCGACTGGTTCAGTACTTC	CASSQPPLREGRLVQYF
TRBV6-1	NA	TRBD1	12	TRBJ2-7	TGTGCCAGCAGCTTCCGGACAGGGGGCTTGTACTTC	CASSFRTGGLYF
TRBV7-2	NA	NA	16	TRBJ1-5	TGTGCCAGCAGCCCCAACGGAGTTCTTAGCAATCAGCCCCAGCATTTT	CASSPNGVLSNQPQHF
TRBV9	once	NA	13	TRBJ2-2	TGTGCCAGCAGAGGAGGGGGGACCGGGGAGCTGTTTTTT	CASRGGGTGELFF
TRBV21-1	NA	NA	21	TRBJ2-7	TGTGCCAGCACCAAGCAGGGCCGTGGGGGCGCGGGAGGGCCTAGCTCCTACGAGCAGTACTTC	CASTKQGRGGAGGPSSYEQYF
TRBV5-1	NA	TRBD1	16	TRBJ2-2	TGCGCCAGCAGCCACTCCGGGACAGGGGTGCCCGGGGAGCTGTTTTTT	CASSHSGTGVPGELFF
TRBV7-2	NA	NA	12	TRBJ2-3	TGTGCCAGCAGCTTTTATGGGGATACGCAGTATTTT	CASSFYGDTQYF
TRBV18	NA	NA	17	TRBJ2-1	TGTGCCAGCTCACCAGAAGTAGCACTTGTTTTCTACAATGAGCAGTTCTTC	CASSPEVALVFYNEQFF
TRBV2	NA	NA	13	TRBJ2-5	TGTGCCAGCACGGGACAAGCGCAAGAGACCCAGTACTTC	CASTGQAQETQYF
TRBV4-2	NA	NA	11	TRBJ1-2	TGTGCCAGCAGCCAAGTGGGAGGCTACACCTTC	CASSQVGGYTF
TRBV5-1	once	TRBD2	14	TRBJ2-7	TGCGCCAGCAGCTTAACTAGCGGGGTCTACGAGCAGTACTTC	CASSLTSGVYEQYF
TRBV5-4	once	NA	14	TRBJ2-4	TGTGCCAGCAGCGACGAGGGCTATCTAAACATTCAGTACTTC	CASSDEGYLNIQYF
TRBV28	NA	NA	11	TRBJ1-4	TGTGCCAGTGTTGGTAATGAAAAACTGTTTTTT	CASVGNEKLFF
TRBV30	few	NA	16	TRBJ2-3	TGTGCCTGGAGTGTACCGCGCATCGCTAGCACAGATACGCAGTATTTT	CAWSVPRIASTDTQYF
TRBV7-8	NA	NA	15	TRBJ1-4	TGTGCCAGCAGCTTAGACCCGGGAGAGAATGAAAAACTGTTTTTT	CASSLDPGENEKLFF
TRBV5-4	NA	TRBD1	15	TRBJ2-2	TGTGCCAGCAGCACACCGGGACAGGGCTCCGGGGAGCTGTTTTTT	CASSTPGQGSGELFF
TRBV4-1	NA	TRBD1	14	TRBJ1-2	TGCGCCAGCAGCCAGGGACAGGATCCATATGGCTACACCTTC	CASSQGQDPYGYTF
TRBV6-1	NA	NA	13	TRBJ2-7	TGTGCCAGCAGGCCAGCAGGGGACTACGAGCAGTACTTC	CASRPAGDYEQYF
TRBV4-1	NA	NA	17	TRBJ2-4	TGCGCCAGCACTAAAAGTCCTAGTGTACAGGGCAAAAACATTCAGTACTTC	CASTKSPSVQGKNIQYF
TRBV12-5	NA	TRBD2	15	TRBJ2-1	TGTGCTAGTGGTTTGGGGACTAGGCAGGTCAATGAGCAGTTCTTC	CASGLGTRQVNEQFF
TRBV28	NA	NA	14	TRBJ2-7	TGTGCCAGCGGAGGAACAGGGTCCGCCTACGAGCAGTACTTC	CASGGTGSAYEQYF
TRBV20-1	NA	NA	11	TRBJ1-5	TGCAGTGCTAGTGAAGGGTGGCCCCAGCATTTT	CSASEGWPQHF
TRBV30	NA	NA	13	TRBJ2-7	TGTGCCTGGGCCGGGACACTTCCCTACGAGCAGTACTTC	CAWAGTLPYEQYF
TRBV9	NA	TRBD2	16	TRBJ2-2	TGTGCCAGCAGCGTATTAGCGGGAGCATACACCGGGGAGCTGTTTTTT	CASSVLAGAYTGELFF
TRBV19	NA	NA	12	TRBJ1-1	TGTGCCACTAAGGACCTAAACACTGAAGCTTTCTTT	CATKDLNTEAFF
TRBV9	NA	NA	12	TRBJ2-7	TGTGCCAGCAGCGCGTCAGGGTACGAGCAGTACTTC	CASSASGYEQYF
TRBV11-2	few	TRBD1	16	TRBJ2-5	TGTGCCAGCAGCTCGTCCGGGACAGGGACAGAAGAGACCCAGTACTTC	CASSSSGTGTEETQYF
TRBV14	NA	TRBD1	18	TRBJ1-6	TGTGCCAGCAGCCAGCGAAAGATAAGGGGGCGCGTAAATTCACCCCTCCACTTT	CASSQRKIRGRVNSPLHF
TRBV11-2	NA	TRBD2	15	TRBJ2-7	TGTGCCAGCAGCTTCTGGGCGGGAGGGGGGAACGAGCAGTACTTC	CASSFWAGGGNEQYF
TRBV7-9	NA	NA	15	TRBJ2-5	TGTGCCAGCAGCTTAGACGTAGCGGAGCAAGAGACCCAGTACTTC	CASSLDVAEQETQYF
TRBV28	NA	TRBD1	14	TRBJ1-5	TGTGCCAGCAGCGGACAGGCAAACAATCAGCCCCAGCATTTT	CASSGQANNQPQHF
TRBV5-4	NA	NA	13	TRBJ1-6	TGTGCCAGCAGCTTGAATATCCGATCACCCCTCCACTTT	CASSLNIRSPLHF
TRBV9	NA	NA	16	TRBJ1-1	TGTGCCAGCAGCCCTTGGGGGGAGGGGACGAACACTGAAGCTTTCTTT	CASSPWGEGTNTEAFF
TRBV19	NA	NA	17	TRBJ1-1	TGTGCCAGTAGTATCCCCTCAGTAGGAGAGGTGAACACTGAAGCTTTCTTT	CASSIPSVGEVNTEAFF
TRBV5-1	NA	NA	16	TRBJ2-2	TGCGCCAGCAGCTTGGAACAGGGACGGAACACCGGGGAGCTGTTTTTT	CASSLEQGRNTGELFF
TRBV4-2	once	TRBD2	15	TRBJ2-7	TGTGCCAGCAGCCACTCTGCGGGAGCGAACTACGAGCAGTACTTC	CASSHSAGANYEQYF
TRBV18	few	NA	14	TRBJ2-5	TGTGCCAGCTCACCTGGTGTCAGCCAAGAGACCCAGTACTTC	CASSPGVSQETQYF
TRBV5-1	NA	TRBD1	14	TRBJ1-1	TGCGCCAGCAGCCCCGGGACAGGGTTGACTGAAGCTTTCTTT	CASSPGTGLTEAFF
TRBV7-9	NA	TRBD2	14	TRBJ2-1	TGTGCCAGCAGCCCACTAGCGGGATACAATGAGCAGTTCTTC	CASSPLAGYNEQFF
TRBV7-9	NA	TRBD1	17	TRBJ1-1	TGTGCCAGCAGCTTGTCGCTTACAGGGGGCTTAAACACTGAAGCTTTCTTT	CASSLSLTGGLNTEAFF
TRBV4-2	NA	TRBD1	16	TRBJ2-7	TGTGCCAGCAGCCAGTCCGGGACAGGAGTCTCCTACGAGCAGTACTTC	CASSQSGTGVSYEQYF
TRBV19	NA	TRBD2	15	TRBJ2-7	TGTGCCAGTAGTATTGGAGCGGGAACCCCCTACGAGCAGTACTTC	CASSIGAGTPYEQYF
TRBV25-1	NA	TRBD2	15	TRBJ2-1	TGTGCCAGCAGTGACAGGGTAGCGGGAGCACGTGAGCAGTTCTTC	CASSDRVAGAREQFF
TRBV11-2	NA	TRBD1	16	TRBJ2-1	TGTGCCAGCAGCTTACTTTCCGGACAGGTCCCCAATGAGCAGTTCTTC	CASSLLSGQVPNEQFF
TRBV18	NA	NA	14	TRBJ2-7	TGTGCCAGCTCACCCGGAGGGGGAGCTGTCGAGCAGTACTTC	CASSPGGGAVEQYF
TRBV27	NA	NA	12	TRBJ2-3	TGTGCCAGCAGTTTTAGCTTCGGTACGCAGTATTTT	CASSFSFGTQYF
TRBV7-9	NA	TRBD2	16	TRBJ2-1	TGTGCCAGCAGATCACTAGCGGGAGAGTCCTACAATGAGCAGTTCTTC	CASRSLAGESYNEQFF
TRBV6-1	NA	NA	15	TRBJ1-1	TGTGCCAGCAGCGATATTGGGGGAGTGAACACTGAAGCTTTCTTT	CASSDIGGVNTEAFF
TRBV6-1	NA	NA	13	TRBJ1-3	TGTGCCAGCAGGACTCACTCTGGAAACACCATATATTTT	CASRTHSGNTIYF
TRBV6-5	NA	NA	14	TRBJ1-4	TGTGCCAGCAGTTACCGGGGCAGCATTGAAAAACTGTTTTTT	CASSYRGSIEKLFF
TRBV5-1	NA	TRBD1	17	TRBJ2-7	TGCGCCAGCAGCCCGCCGGACAGGGGCCTCCCCACATCCGAGCAGTACTTC	CASSPPDRGLPTSEQYF
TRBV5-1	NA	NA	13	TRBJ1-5	TGCGCCAGCAGTAGGGACCTTGATCAGCCCCAGCATTTT	CASSRDLDQPQHF